Listed below are T cell receptor beta chains from one sample, sequenced in a study of technical replicates of blood from a handful of donors. Assay: immunoSEQ multiplex PCR; the TCRdb copy retains only in-frame clones and omits some. The sample shows 15,000 to 20,000 clones, around 87% of them seen only once. The material sequenced was PBMCs. The source of these receptors is a human donor in good health. Both conserved end residues are part of each CDR3. A D gene is named only where the DNA matches it firmly. Clone size is shown for a subset of rows, as once, few, many or a class of expanded clone.

clone_size: -
d_call: TRBD2
j_call: TRBJ2-3
v_call: TRBV11-2
cdr3_nt: TGTGCCAGCAGCCGAGGGACTAGCGCAGATACGCAGTATTTT
cdr3_aa: CASSRGTSADTQYF

clone_size: -
d_call: -
j_call: TRBJ1-2
v_call: TRBV30
cdr3_nt: TGTGCCTGTCGGGACTATAACTATGGCTACACCTTC
cdr3_aa: CACRDYNYGYTF

clone_size: -
d_call: -
j_call: TRBJ2-5
v_call: TRBV2
cdr3_nt: TGTGCCAGCAGGATAACTGAGACCCAGTACTTC
cdr3_aa: CASRITETQYF

clone_size: -
d_call: TRBD1
j_call: TRBJ2-3
v_call: TRBV6-1
cdr3_nt: TGTGCCAGCCCCGGGACAGGTGGCACAGATACGCAGTATTTT
cdr3_aa: CASPGTGGTDTQYF

clone_size: -
d_call: TRBD2
j_call: TRBJ2-3
v_call: TRBV7-9
cdr3_nt: TGTGCCAGCAGCTTAGCGCTAGCGGGAGCTAGCACAGATACGCAGTATTTT
cdr3_aa: CASSLALAGASTDTQYF

clone_size: -
d_call: -
j_call: TRBJ1-2
v_call: TRBV28
cdr3_nt: TGTGCCAGCAGTATTGGGACTCTCCAGAACGATGGCTACACCTTC
cdr3_aa: CASSIGTLQNDGYTF

clone_size: -
d_call: TRBD2
j_call: TRBJ2-7
v_call: TRBV4-2
cdr3_nt: TGTGCCAGCAGCGACGGACTAGCGGGAGGAAGAGAGCAGTACTTC
cdr3_aa: CASSDGLAGGREQYF

clone_size: once
d_call: TRBD1
j_call: TRBJ2-1
v_call: TRBV4-1
cdr3_nt: TGCGCCAGCAGCCCACAGGGGGCGTTTGTCGATGAGCAGTTCTTC
cdr3_aa: CASSPQGAFVDEQFF

clone_size: -
d_call: -
j_call: TRBJ2-3
v_call: TRBV5-1
cdr3_nt: TGCGCCAGCAGCGGAAGGGGCCTAGGGACAGATACGCAGTATTTT
cdr3_aa: CASSGRGLGTDTQYF

clone_size: -
d_call: TRBD1
j_call: TRBJ1-5
v_call: TRBV5-5
cdr3_nt: TGTGCCAGCAGCTTGGAGGGGGCCGGGGGGGCGACGATTCAGCCCCAGCATTTT
cdr3_aa: CASSLEGAGGATIQPQHF

clone_size: -
d_call: TRBD2
j_call: TRBJ2-2
v_call: TRBV13
cdr3_nt: TGTGCCAGCAGCTTAGGACTAGCGGGGGGGTACTCCGGGGAGCTGTTTTTT
cdr3_aa: CASSLGLAGGYSGELFF

clone_size: -
d_call: -
j_call: TRBJ2-7
v_call: TRBV30
cdr3_nt: TGTGCCTGGAGCGGAGACTACGAGCAGTACTTC
cdr3_aa: CAWSGDYEQYF

clone_size: -
d_call: -
j_call: TRBJ2-1
v_call: TRBV10-2
cdr3_nt: TGCGCCAGCTGTCAATCCCGCGGGTCCGACTACAATGAGCAGTTCTTC
cdr3_aa: CASCQSRGSDYNEQFF

clone_size: -
d_call: -
j_call: TRBJ2-5
v_call: TRBV7-2
cdr3_nt: TGTGCCAGCGGCTCCAGAGGGGGACGGGCCCAGTACTTC
cdr3_aa: CASGSRGGRAQYF

clone_size: -
d_call: TRBD2
j_call: TRBJ2-1
v_call: TRBV7-7
cdr3_nt: TGTGCCAGCTCACTCACTAGCGGGAGCTTTGGTAGTTCCTACAATGAGCAGTTCTTC
cdr3_aa: CASSLTSGSFGSSYNEQFF

clone_size: once
d_call: -
j_call: TRBJ2-7
v_call: TRBV30
cdr3_nt: TGTGCCACTCACAGGGAAGTCCCCTCCTACGAGCAGTACTTC
cdr3_aa: CATHREVPSYEQYF

clone_size: -
d_call: TRBD1
j_call: TRBJ2-5
v_call: TRBV5-6
cdr3_nt: TGTGCCAGCAGCTGGTTGGGGACAGGGGGCGGTGGGACCCAGTACTTC
cdr3_aa: CASSWLGTGGGGTQYF